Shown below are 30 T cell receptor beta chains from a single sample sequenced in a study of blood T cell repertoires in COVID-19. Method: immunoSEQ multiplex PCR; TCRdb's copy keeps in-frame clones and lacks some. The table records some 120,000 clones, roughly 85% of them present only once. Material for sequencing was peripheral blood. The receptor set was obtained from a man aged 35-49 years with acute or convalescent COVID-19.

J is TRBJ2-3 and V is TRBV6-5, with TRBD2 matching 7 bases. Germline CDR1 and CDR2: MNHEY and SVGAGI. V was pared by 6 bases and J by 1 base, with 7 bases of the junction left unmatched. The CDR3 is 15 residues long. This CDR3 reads CASRLLARGTDTQYF. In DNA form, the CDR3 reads TGTGCCAGCAGGCTACTAGCGCGGGGCACAGATACGCAGTATTTT.

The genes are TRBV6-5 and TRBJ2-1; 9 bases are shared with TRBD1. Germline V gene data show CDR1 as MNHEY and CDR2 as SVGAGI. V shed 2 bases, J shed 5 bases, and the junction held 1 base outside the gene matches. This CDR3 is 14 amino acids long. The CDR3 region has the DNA TGTGCCAGCAGTTACGGGACAGGGAACAATGAGCAGTTCTTC. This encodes CASSYGTGNNEQFF.

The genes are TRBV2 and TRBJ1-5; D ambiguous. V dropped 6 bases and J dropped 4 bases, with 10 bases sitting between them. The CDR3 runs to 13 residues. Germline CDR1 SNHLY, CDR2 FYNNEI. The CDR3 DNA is TGTGCCAGCAGGCCCTTCGAGAATCAGCCCCAGCATTTT. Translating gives CASRPFENQPQHF. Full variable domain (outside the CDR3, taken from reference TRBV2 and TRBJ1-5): EPEVTQTPSHQVTQMGQEVILRCVPISNHLYFYWYRQILGQKVEFLVSFYNNEISEKSEIFDDQFSVERPDGSNFTLKIRSTKLEDSAMYFCASRPFENQPQHFGDGTRLSIL.

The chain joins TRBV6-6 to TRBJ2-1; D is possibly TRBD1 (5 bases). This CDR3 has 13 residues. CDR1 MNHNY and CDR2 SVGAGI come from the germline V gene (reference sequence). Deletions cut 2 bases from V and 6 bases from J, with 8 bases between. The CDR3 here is CASSYGAINEQFF. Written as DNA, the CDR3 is TGTGCCAGCAGTTACGGGGCTATCAATGAGCAGTTCTTC.

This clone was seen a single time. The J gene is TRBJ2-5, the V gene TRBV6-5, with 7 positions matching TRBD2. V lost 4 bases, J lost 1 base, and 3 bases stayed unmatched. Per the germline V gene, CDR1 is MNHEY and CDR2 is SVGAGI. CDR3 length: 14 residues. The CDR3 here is CASSFSGPQETQYF. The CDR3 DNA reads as TGTGCCAGCAGTTTTAGCGGGCCCCAAGAGACCCAGTACTTC.

The CDR3: CASSLGGSNNQPQHF. The DNA for the CDR3 is TGTGCCAGCAGTTTAGGCGGCAGCAACAATCAGCCCCAGCATTTT. The gene calls are TRBV27 and TRBJ1-5; D unclear. The CDR3 is 15 residues long. Trimming stripped 2 bases from V and 3 bases from J, with 11 bases between. The V gene's germline CDR1 is MNHEY and CDR2 SMNVEV (reference sequence).

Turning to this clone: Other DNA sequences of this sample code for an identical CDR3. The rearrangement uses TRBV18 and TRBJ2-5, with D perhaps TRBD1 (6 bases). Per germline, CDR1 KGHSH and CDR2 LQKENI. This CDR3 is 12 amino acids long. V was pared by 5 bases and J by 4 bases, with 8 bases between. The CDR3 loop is CASSLTGETQYF. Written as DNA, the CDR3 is TGTGCCAGCTCATTGACAGGAGAGACCCAGTACTTC.

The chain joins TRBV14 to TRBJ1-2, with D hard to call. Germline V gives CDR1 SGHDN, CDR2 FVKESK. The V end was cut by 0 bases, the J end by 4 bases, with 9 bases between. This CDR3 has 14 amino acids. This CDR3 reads CASSQDLGPYGYTF. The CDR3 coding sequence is TGTGCCAGCAGCCAAGATTTGGGCCCCTATGGCTACACCTTC.

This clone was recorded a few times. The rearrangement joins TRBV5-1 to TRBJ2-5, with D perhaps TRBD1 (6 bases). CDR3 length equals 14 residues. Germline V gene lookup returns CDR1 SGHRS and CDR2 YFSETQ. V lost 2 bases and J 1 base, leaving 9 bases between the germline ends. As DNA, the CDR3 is TGCGCCAGCAGCTTTTCAGGGGCCCAAGAGACCCAGTACTTC. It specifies CASSFSGAQETQYF.

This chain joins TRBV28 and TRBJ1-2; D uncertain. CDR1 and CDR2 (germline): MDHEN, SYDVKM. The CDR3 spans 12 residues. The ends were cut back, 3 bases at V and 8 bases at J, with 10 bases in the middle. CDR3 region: CASSLQVEGYTF. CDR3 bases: TGTGCCAGCAGTTTGCAAGTCGAGGGCTACACCTTC.

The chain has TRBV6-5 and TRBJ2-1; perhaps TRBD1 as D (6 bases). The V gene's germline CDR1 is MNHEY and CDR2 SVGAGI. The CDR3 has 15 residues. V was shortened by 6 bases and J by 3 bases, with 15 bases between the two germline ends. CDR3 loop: CASRKYRTDYNEQFF. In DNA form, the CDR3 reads TGTGCCAGCAGAAAGTACAGGACAGACTACAATGAGCAGTTCTTC.

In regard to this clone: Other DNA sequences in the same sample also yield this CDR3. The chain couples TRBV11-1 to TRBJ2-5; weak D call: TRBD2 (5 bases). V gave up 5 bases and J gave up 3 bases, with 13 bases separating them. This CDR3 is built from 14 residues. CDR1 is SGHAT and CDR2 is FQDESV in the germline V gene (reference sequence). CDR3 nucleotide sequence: TGTGCCAGCAGCCCCTGGACGGGGAAAGAGACCCAGTACTTC. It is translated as CASSPWTGKETQYF.

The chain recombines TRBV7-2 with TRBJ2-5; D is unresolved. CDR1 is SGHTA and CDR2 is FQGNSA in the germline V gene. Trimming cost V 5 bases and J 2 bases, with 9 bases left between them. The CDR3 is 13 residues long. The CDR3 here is CASSPTPQETQYF. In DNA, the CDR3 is TGTGCCAGCAGCCCTACTCCTCAAGAGACCCAGTACTTC. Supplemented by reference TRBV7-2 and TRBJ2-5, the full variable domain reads GAGVSQSPSNKVTEKGKDVELRCDPISGHTALYWYRQSLGQGLEFLIYFQGNSAPDKSGLPSDRFSAERTGGSVSTLTIQRTQQEDSAVYLCASSPTPQETQYFGPGTRLLVL.

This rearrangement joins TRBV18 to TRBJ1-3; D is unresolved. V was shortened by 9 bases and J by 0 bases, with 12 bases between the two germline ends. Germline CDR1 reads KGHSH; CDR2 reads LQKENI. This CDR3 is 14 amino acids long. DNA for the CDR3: TGTGCCAGTATAGCCCAGAGCTCTGGAAACACCATATATTTT. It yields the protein CASIAQSSGNTIYF. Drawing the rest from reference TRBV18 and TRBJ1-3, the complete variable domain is NAGVMQNPRHLVRRRGQEARLRCSPMKGHSHVYWYRQLPEEGLKFMVYLQKENIIDESGMPKERFSAEFPKEGPSILRIQQVVRGDSAAYFCASIAQSSGNTIYFGEGSWLTVV.

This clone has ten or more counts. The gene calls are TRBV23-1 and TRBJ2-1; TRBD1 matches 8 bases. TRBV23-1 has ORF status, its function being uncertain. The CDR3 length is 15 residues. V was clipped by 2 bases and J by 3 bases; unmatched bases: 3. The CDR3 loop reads CASSQPGQDYNEQFF. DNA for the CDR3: TGCGCCAGCAGTCAACCGGGACAGGACTACAATGAGCAGTTCTTC.

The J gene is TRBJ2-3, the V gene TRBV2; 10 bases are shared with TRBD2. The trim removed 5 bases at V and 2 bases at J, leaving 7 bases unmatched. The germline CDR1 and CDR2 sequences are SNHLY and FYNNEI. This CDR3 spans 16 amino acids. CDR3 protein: CASSFRTSGYTDTQYF. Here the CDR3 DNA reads TGTGCCAGCAGTTTTCGGACTAGCGGATACACAGATACGCAGTATTTT.

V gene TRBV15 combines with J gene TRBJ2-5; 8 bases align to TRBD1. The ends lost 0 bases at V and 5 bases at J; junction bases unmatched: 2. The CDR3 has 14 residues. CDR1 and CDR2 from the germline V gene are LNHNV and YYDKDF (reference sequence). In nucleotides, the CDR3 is TGTGCCACCAGCAGAGACAGGGGGCAGGAGACCCAGTACTTC. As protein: CATSRDRGQETQYF. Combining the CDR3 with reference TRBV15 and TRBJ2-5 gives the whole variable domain DAMVIQNPRYQVTQFGKPVTLSCSQTLNHNVMYWYQQKSSQAPKLLFHYYDKDFNNEADTPDNFQSRRPNTSFCFLDIRSPGLGDTAMYLCATSRDRGQETQYFGPGTRLLVL.

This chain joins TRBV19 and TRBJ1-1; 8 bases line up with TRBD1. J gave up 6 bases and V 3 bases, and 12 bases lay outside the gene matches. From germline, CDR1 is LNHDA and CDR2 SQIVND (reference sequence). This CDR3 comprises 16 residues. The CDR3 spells CASSMRQGAMRAEAFF. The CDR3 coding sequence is TGTGCCAGTAGTATGAGGCAGGGGGCGATGAGGGCTGAAGCTTTCTTT.

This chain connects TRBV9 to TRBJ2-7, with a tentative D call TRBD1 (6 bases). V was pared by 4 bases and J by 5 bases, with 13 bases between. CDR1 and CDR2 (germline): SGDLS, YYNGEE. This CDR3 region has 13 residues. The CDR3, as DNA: TGTGCCAGCAGCCCCCGACAGGACCACGAGCAGTACTTC. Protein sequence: CASSPRQDHEQYF.

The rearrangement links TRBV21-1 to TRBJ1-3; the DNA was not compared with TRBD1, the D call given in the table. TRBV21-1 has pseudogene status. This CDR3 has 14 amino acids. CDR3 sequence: CASSSDSSGNTIYF. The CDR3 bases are TGTGCCAGCAGCTCGGACAGCTCTGGAAACACCATATATTTT.

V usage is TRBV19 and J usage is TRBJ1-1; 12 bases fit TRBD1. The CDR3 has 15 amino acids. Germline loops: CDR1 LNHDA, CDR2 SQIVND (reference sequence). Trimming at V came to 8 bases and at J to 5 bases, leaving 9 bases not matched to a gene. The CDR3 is CASVGTGGRRTEAFF. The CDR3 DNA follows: TGTGCCAGTGTAGGGACAGGGGGCAGGAGAACTGAAGCTTTCTTT.

CDR3 protein: CASLDSFTDTQYF. In nucleotides, the CDR3 is TGTGCCAGCTTGGACTCTTTCACAGATACGCAGTATTTT. V usage is TRBV27 and J usage is TRBJ2-3; perhaps TRBD2 as D (5 bases). V lost 8 bases and J lost 2, with 11 bases in between. Germline V lookup: CDR1 MNHEY, CDR2 SMNVEV (reference sequence). CDR3 length equals 13 residues.

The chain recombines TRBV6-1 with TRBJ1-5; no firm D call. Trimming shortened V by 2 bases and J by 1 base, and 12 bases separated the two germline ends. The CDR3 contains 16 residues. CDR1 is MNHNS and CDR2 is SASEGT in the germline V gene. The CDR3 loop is CASSEISGRSNQPQHF. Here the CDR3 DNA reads TGTGCCAGCAGTGAAATCTCGGGGAGGAGCAATCAGCCCCAGCATTTT.

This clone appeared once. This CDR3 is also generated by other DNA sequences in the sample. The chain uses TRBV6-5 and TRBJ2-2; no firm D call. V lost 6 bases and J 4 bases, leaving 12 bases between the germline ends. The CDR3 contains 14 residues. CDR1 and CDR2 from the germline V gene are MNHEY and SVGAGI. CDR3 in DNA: TGTGCCAGCAGCTACCGAGGTGGCACCGGGGAGCTGTTTTTT. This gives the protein CASSYRGGTGELFF.

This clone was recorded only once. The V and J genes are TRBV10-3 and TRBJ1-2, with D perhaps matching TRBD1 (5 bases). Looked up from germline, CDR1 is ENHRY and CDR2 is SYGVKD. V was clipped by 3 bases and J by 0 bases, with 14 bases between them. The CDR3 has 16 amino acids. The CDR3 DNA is TGTGCCATCAGTGACCCCAGGCAGGGTCCTAACTATGGCTACACCTTC. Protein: CAISDPRQGPNYGYTF.

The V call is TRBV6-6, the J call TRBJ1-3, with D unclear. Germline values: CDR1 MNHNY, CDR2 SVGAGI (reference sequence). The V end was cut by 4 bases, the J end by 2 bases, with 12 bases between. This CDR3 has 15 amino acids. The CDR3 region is CASSSDGGAGNTIYF. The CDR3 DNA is TGTGCCAGCAGTTCCGACGGCGGGGCTGGAAACACCATATATTTT.

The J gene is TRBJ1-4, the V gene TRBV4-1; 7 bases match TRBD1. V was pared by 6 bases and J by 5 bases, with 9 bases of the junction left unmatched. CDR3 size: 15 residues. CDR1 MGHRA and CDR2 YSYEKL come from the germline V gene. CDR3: CASREQGMGNEKLFF. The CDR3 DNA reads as TGCGCCAGCAGAGAACAGGGGATGGGAAATGAAAAACTGTTTTTT.

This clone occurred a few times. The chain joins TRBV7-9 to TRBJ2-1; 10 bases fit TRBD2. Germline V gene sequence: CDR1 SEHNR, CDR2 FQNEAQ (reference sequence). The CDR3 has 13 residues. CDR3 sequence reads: CVCYSGRSREQFF. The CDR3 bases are TGTGTCTGCTATAGCGGGAGGTCCCGGGAGCAGTTCTTC.

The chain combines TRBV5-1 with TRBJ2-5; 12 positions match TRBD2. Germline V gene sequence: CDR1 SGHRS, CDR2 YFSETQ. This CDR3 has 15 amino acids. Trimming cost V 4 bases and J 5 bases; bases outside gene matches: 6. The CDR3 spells CASSQGTSGWETQYF. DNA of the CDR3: TGCGCCAGCAGCCAAGGGACTAGCGGGTGGGAGACCCAGTACTTC.

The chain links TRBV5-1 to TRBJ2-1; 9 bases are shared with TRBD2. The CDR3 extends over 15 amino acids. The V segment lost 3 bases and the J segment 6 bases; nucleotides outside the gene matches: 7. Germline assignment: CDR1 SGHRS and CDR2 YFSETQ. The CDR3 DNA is TGCGCCAGCAGCTATAGCGGGAGCACGTTCAATGAGCAGTTCTTC. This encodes CASSYSGSTFNEQFF.